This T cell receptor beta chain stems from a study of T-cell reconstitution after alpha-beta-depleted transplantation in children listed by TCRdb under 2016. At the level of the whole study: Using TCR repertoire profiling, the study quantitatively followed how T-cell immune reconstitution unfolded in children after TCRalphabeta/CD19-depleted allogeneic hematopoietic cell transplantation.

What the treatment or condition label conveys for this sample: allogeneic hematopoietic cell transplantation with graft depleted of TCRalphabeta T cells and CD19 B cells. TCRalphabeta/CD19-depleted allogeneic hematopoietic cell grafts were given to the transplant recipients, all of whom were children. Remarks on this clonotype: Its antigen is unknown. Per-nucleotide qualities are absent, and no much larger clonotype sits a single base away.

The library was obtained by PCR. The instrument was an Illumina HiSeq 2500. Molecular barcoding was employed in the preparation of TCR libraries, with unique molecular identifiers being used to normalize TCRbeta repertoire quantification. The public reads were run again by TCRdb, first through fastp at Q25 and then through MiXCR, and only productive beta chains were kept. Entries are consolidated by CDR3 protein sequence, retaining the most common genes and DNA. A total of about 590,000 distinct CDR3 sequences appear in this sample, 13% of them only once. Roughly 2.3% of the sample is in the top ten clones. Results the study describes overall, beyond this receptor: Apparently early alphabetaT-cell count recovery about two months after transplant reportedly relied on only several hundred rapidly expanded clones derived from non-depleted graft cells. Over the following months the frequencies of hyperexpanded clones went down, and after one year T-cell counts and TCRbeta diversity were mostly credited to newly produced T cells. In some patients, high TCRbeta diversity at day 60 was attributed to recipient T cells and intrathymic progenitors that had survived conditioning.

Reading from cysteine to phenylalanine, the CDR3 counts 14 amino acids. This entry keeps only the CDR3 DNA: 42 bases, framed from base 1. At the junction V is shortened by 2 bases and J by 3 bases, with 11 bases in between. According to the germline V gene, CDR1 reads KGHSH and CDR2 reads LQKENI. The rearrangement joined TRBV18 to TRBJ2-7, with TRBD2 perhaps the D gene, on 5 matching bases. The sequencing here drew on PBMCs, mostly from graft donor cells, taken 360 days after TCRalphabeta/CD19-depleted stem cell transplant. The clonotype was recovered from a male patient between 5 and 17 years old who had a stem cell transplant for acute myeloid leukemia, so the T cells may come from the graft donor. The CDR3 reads CASSPSGLDYEQYF. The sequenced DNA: TGTGCCAGCTCACCAAGCGGACTCGACTACGAGCAGTACTTC.